This T cell receptor (beta chain) was documented in a study of blood T cell repertoires in COVID-19. Study background: Sites across the United States, Italy and Spain contributed samples from acute and convalescent COVID-19. In each case, the material was cDNA or gDNA derived from T cells, B-cell-depleted T cells, or PBMCs.

A Seattle source enrolled patients during active infection and followed them longitudinally. Trimming shortened V by 1 base and J by 2 bases, and 9 bases separated the two germline ends. CDR1 is MGHRA and CDR2 is YSYEKL in the germline V gene. The CDR3 has 14 residues. The repertoire was sequenced with immunoSEQ multiplex PCR; TCRdb's copy has only in-frame clones and lacks some. The profile shows 200,000 to 250,000 clones, 83% of them singletons. The sample comprised peripheral blood. This clonotype was obtained from a woman aged 25 to 39 with COVID-19, enrolled during active disease. The V and J genes are TRBV4-1 and TRBJ2-7, with D unclear. The CDR3 sequence: CASSQVSVPYEQYF. DNA of the CDR3: TGCGCCAGCAGCCAAGTGAGCGTACCCTACGAGCAGTACTTC.